This T cell receptor (beta chain) was sequenced for a study of blood T cell repertoires in COVID-19. Study as a whole: Spain, Italy and the United States supplied samples that represented acute and convalescent COVID-19.

J gave up 5 bases and V 1 base, and 7 bases lay outside the gene matches. This CDR3 comprises 15 residues. Germline values: CDR1 LGHDT, CDR2 YNNKEL (reference sequence). Method: immunoSEQ multiplex PCR; TCRdb's copy keeps in-frame clones and lacks some. The profile shows fewer than 200,000 clones, roughly 90% of them singletons. The clonotype comes from an older woman who had recovered from COVID-19. Source material: peripheral blood. The chain employs TRBV3-1 (or the pseudogene TRBV3-2) and TRBJ1-1; 7 bases align to TRBD1. The CDR3 region has the DNA TGTGCCAGCAGCCAAGGATTCGAACAGGGGACTGAAGCTTTCTTT. This codes for CASSQGFEQGTEAFF.